The present TCR beta chain was sequenced within a study of T cell changes during pregnancy in multiple sclerosis (dated by TCRdb to between 2018 and 2021). For the wider study: Changes in the T cell repertoire over the course of pregnancy were examined in this study in women with multiple sclerosis.

Libraries were built with the immunoSEQ multiplex PCR assay. TCRdb carries this immuneACCESS record with in-frame sequences only. Its versions omit some clonotypes, under half of them owing to an unresolved V gene in the studies checked, with the rest unexplained. This sample gives about 55,000 clones in total; approximately 94% of them show up just once. The ten largest clones add up to around 3.2% of the sample. As regards this clone: Its specific antigen is unknown. No much larger clone is present one base from it, and per-base qualities are unavailable.

The germline V gene yields SGHAT for CDR1 and FQNNGV for CDR2. From its cysteine to its phenylalanine, the CDR3 spans 15 amino acids. Only CDR3 DNA remains: 45 bases, in frame from the first base. Unmatched junction bases come to 8, with V trimmed by 5 bases and J by 6 bases. The chain couples TRBV11-2 to TRBJ2-7, with 12 central nucleotides matching TRBD2. This clonotype was obtained from a female donor with multiple sclerosis, enrolled in a pregnancy study. The sequences come from CD8+ T cells from peripheral blood mononuclear cells, collected in the third trimester of pregnancy. The CDR3: CASSLLAGGPGEQYF. In nucleotides, the sequence is TGTGCCAGCAGCCTCCTAGCGGGAGGGCCGGGCGAGCAGTACTTC.